Described below is a single TCR beta chain sequence and its context. The data were produced by immunoSEQ multiplex PCR, yet TCRdb's version contains in-frame clones alone and is incomplete. The table records about 50,000 clones, about 82% of them present only once. This sample is part of a study of blood T cell repertoires in COVID-19. Overall study: Sources were T cells, B-cell-depleted T cells, or PBMCs; the material itself was cDNA or gDNA.

Trimming took 0 bases from V and 7 from J, leaving 12 bases between them. The CDR3 has 15 amino acids. In germline, CDR1 is MNHEY, CDR2 SVGAGI. The receptor's source is a woman aged 55-69 years with acute or convalescent COVID-19. The chain is built from TRBV6-5 and TRBJ1-4; D uncertain. The sample consisted of peripheral blood. CDR3 in DNA: TGTGCCAGCAGTTACTCGAGGCCCGTTAGTGAAAAACTGTTTTTT. Translated, it gives CASSYSRPVSEKLFF.